The 21 T cell receptor beta chains below all came from one sample that was sequenced in a study of T-cell reconstitution after alpha-beta-depleted transplantation in children. TCRbeta library preparation incorporated unique molecular identifiers. A single record per CDR3 protein comes from TCRdb applying MiXCR to the PCR reads. Of some 830,000 distinct CDR3 sequences listed, around 17% were seen once; the top ten hold approximately 5%. The sample consisted of PBMCs, mostly from graft donor cells, taken 360 days after TCRalphabeta/CD19-depleted stem cell transplant. These receptors all come from a male patient aged 5 to 17 who had a stem cell transplant for acute lymphoblastic leukemia, so the T cells may come from the graft donor.

The rearrangement links TRBV5-1 to TRBJ2-7; 9 nucleotides agree with TRBD2. The V gene end was trimmed by 0 bases and the J gene end by 0 bases; junction bases not matched to a gene: 7. From germline, CDR1 is SGHRS and CDR2 YFSETQ. The CDR3 has 17 residues. Here the CDR3 DNA reads TGCGCCAGCAGCTTGGGTGCTAGCGGGACTCCCTCCTACGAGCAGTACTTC. Its protein product is CASSLGASGTPSYEQYF.

This rearrangement joins TRBV7-9 to TRBJ2-7; TRBD1 might be the D (5 bases). This CDR3 is 15 amino acids long. The germline V gene encodes CDR1 SEHNR and CDR2 FQNEAQ (reference sequence). The V end was cut by 5 bases, the J end by 4 bases, with 18 bases between. CDR3 loop: CASSPRQSPRYEQYF. The CDR3 bases are TGTGCCAGCAGCCCGCGACAGTCTCCCCGATACGAGCAGTACTTC.

Written as DNA, the CDR3 is TGCGCCAGCAGCTTGTCGCCGTCAGGGGACAACACTGAAGCTTTCTTT. Protein: CASSLSPSGDNTEAFF. This rearrangement joins TRBV5-1 to TRBJ1-1, with D possibly TRBD1 on 6 matching bases. Germline V gene lookup returns CDR1 SGHRS and CDR2 YFSETQ. The length of the CDR3 is 16 residues. Trimming removed 1 base from V and 2 bases from J, with 15 bases in between.

The V call is TRBV5-1, the J call TRBJ2-1, with TRBD2 matching 10 bases. CDR1 and CDR2 (germline): SGHRS, YFSETQ. J was trimmed by 0 bases and V by 2 bases; bases with no gene match: 23. The CDR3 is made up of 23 amino acids. This chain's CDR3 is CASSFTGPSGSLRIPSSYNEQFF. The CDR3 DNA sequence: TGCGCCAGCAGCTTCACAGGGCCTAGCGGGAGCCTGAGGATTCCCAGCTCCTACAATGAGCAGTTCTTC.

This clonotype was seen at least ten times. The gene calls are TRBV5-1 and TRBJ2-7; D not certain. Germline CDR1 reads SGHRS; CDR2 reads YFSETQ. The CDR3 contains 14 residues. Deletions cut 1 base from V and 0 bases from J, with 8 bases between. CDR3 region: CASSLWTGSYEQYF. CDR3 in DNA: TGCGCCAGCAGCTTGTGGACCGGCTCCTACGAGCAGTACTTC.

J is TRBJ2-2 and V is TRBV6-5, with TRBD1 matching 8 bases. The germline CDR1 and CDR2 sequences are MNHEY and SVGAGI. CDR3 size: 14 residues. The trim removed 0 bases at V and 15 bases at J, leaving 9 bases unmatched. The CDR3 here is CASSYSLGQGEVFF. The CDR3 region has the DNA TGTGCCAGCAGTTACTCACTAGGACAGGGAGAGGTGTTTTTT.

There are a few counts of this clonotype. The chain couples TRBV11-1 to TRBJ2-7; 7 bases are a match to TRBD2. The CDR3 runs 20 residues. Germline CDR1 and CDR2: SGHAT and FQDESV (reference sequence). J gave up 4 bases and V 4 bases, and 25 bases lay outside the gene matches. The CDR3 region is CASSYSGREHPPTRLYEQYF. CDR3 DNA sequence: TGTGCCAGCAGCTACTCTGGGCGGGAGCATCCTCCAACACGGTTGTACGAGCAGTACTTC.

There are a few counts of this clonotype. V gene TRBV12-3 or TRBV12-4 combines with J gene TRBJ2-7, with D perhaps TRBD1 (6 bases). This CDR3 spans 16 amino acids. V was trimmed by 0 bases and J by 0 bases, leaving 12 bases between them. CDR3 sequence (DNA): TGTGCCAGCAGTTTAGCCGTTAGGGGGAGCTCCTACGAGCAGTACTTC. This sequence encodes CASSLAVRGSSYEQYF.

This chain uses TRBV18 with TRBJ2-7, with D unresolved. V lost 3 bases, J lost 1 base, and 10 bases lay in between. The CDR3 extends over 14 amino acids. CDR1 and CDR2 (germline): KGHSH, LQKENI. The CDR3 protein is CASSPLPSSYEQYF. As DNA, the CDR3 is TGTGCCAGCTCACCGCTTCCTTCGTCCTACGAGCAGTACTTC.

This clonotype was picked up many times. One junction end disagrees with the germline gene, perhaps due to a read error. The V gene is TRBV4-1, the J gene TRBJ2-1; TRBD2 aligns across 14 bases. The length of the CDR3 is 19 residues. Looked up from germline, CDR1 is MGHRA and CDR2 is YSYEKL. DNA for the CDR3: TGCGCCAGCAGCAAAGACCGGATTGGGACTAGCGGGAGATACAATGAGCAGTTCTTC. Amino acids: CASSKDRIGTSGRYNEQFF.

This clonotype was counted a few times. The chain links TRBV5-1 to TRBJ2-2, with D unclear. CDR1 and CDR2 from the germline V gene are SGHRS and YFSETQ. The CDR3 spans 13 residues. Trimming cost V 5 bases and J 3 bases, with 8 bases left between them. Written as DNA, the CDR3 is TGCGCCAGCAGTGCAGAATACACCGGGGAGCTGTTTTTT. Translation: CASSAEYTGELFF.

The rearrangement uses TRBV11-2 and TRBJ2-3; 9 bases agree with TRBD1. J gave up 3 bases and V 4 bases, and 8 bases lay outside the gene matches. Germline V gene lookup returns CDR1 SGHAT and CDR2 FQNNGV. The CDR3 is 16 amino acids. This CDR3 is CASSYLGTGSTDTQYF. DNA for the CDR3: TGTGCCAGCAGCTACCTCGGGACAGGGTCGACAGATACGCAGTATTTT.

This clonotype was counted only a few times. The chain carries TRBV11-2 and TRBJ2-7; TRBD1 is a possible D gene (5 bases). This CDR3 has 16 amino acids. The germline V and J ends were trimmed by 5 bases and 0 bases, with 17 bases remaining between them. The germline gives CDR1 SGHAT, CDR2 FQNNGV. The CDR3 coding sequence is TGTGCCAGCAGCGACTTTGGGGCTTACTTCTCCTACGAGCAGTACTTC. Translating gives CASSDFGAYFSYEQYF. The whole variable domain, remainder taken from reference TRBV11-2 and TRBJ2-7, is EAGVAQSPRYKIIEKRQSVAFWCNPISGHATLYWYQQILGQGPKLLIQFQNNGVVDDSQLPKDRFSAERLKGVDSTLKIQPAKLEDSAVYLCASSDFGAYFSYEQYFGPGTRLTVT.

This clonotype showed up just a few times. The V and J genes are TRBV9 and TRBJ1-6; 7 bases fit TRBD1. V lost 0 bases, J lost 8 bases, and 11 bases stayed unmatched. The CDR3 is 17 residues long. Germline assignment: CDR1 SGDLS and CDR2 YYNGEE. The CDR3 sequence is CASSVAPTGAEDSPLHF. CDR3 nucleotides: TGTGCCAGCAGCGTAGCCCCAACAGGGGCGGAGGATTCACCCCTCCACTTT. The full variable domain, rest sourced from reference TRBV9 and TRBJ1-6, is DSGVTQTPKHLITATGQRVTLRCSPRSGDLSVYWYQQSLDQGLQFLIQYYNGEERAKGNILERFSAQQFPDLHSELNLSSLELGDSALYFCASSVAPTGAEDSPLHFGNGTRLTVT.

This clonotype was detected once. The V call is TRBV5-1, the J call TRBJ2-2, with TRBD2 as a possible D gene (5 bases). V lost 3 bases to trimming and J lost 6 bases, with 21 bases between them. Germline V gives CDR1 SGHRS, CDR2 YFSETQ. The CDR3 has 17 residues. CDR3 bases: TGCGCCAGCAGCTCTAGCCGTAGAAGGGTTGACTCCGGGGAGCTGTTTTTT. Protein: CASSSSRRRVDSGELFF.

The genes are TRBV18 and TRBJ2-3; D remains unclear. The CDR3 extends over 16 amino acids. V lost 2 bases and J 5 bases, leaving 17 bases between the germline ends. Germline-derived CDR1 and CDR2 are KGHSH and LQKENI. The CDR3: CASSPSYVLIGDTQYF. CDR3 coding DNA: TGTGCCAGCTCACCAAGTTACGTGCTGATTGGAGATACGCAGTATTTT.

This clonotype was seen more than once but under ten times. This chain's CDR3 is CASVEREYNEQFF. The CDR3 DNA is TGTGCCAGTGTGGAGAGGGAGTACAATGAGCAGTTCTTC. The chain combines TRBV2 with TRBJ2-1, with D perhaps TRBD2 (5 bases). The CDR3 is made up of 13 amino acids. Between the trimmed V and J ends, which lost 9 bases and 4 bases, there was a span of 13 bases. The V gene's germline CDR1 is SNHLY and CDR2 FYNNEI. The complete variable domain, with remaining parts taken from reference TRBV2 and TRBJ2-1, reads EPEVTQTPSHQVTQMGQEVILRCVPISNHLYFYWYRQILGQKVEFLVSFYNNEISEKSEIFDDQFSVERPDGSNFTLKIRSTKLEDSAMYFCASVEREYNEQFFGPGTRLTVL.

The CDR3 loop reads CSVEGGGGGTNEKLFF. CDR3 DNA: TGCAGCGTTGAAGGGGGCGGGGGAGGAACTAATGAAAAACTGTTTTTT. The rearrangement joins TRBV29-1 to TRBJ1-4; perhaps TRBD1 as D (5 bases). In germline, CDR1 is SQVTM, CDR2 ANQGSEA. V was pared by 1 base and J by 1 base, with 13 bases between. This CDR3 is built from 16 residues.

This clonotype was seen only a few times. The rearrangement joins TRBV9 to TRBJ2-7; 7 nucleotides match TRBD2. CDR1 and CDR2 from the germline V gene are SGDLS and YYNGEE. CDR3 length equals 15 residues. Trimming removed 3 bases from V and 1 base from J; junction bases left unmatched: 7. For the CDR3, the DNA is TGTGCCAGCAGCGGCTACCAGCGGGGTTCCTACGAGCAGTACTTC. It specifies CASSGYQRGSYEQYF.

This clonotype showed up just a few times. This chain joins TRBV5-1 and TRBJ2-1, with no clear D. Germline loops: CDR1 SGHRS, CDR2 YFSETQ. The CDR3 consists of 16 residues. The V gene lost 3 bases and the J gene lost 1 base, with 14 bases spanning the gap. In DNA, the CDR3 is TGCGCCAGCAGCTCCCGGGCAGGTAGGTCCTACAATGAGCAGTTCTTC. This sequence encodes CASSSRAGRSYNEQFF.

This clonotype occurred many times. The chain uses TRBV10-2 and TRBJ2-3; D is unresolved. Germline assignment: CDR1 WSHSY and CDR2 SAAADI. The CDR3 is 9 residues long. V lost 8 bases, J lost 6 bases, and 3 bases lay in between. DNA for the CDR3: TGCGCCAGCGGGGATACGCAGTATTTT. It yields the protein CASGDTQYF.